A selection of T cell receptor beta chains follows, all from one sample in a study of response to subunit inactivated influenza vaccine. One entry per CDR3 protein, called by TCRdb with MiXCR from the RT-PCR reads. Seen here are roughly 700,000 distinct CDR3 sequences, more than 15% observed once, and the top ten hold approximately 10%. Sequencing used PBMCs from blood, obtained 11 to 12 days after vaccination. All receptors derive from a man in his fifties or sixties who received an inactivated influenza vaccine. Both conserved end residues are part of each CDR3. The order of the fields is clone size, J gene, D gene, V gene, CDR3 DNA, CDR3 protein. D genes are given only for firm matches. Clone size appears in some rows only: once, few, many, or a class for an expanded clone.

few | TRBJ2-5 | TRBD2 | TRBV5-1 | TGCGCCAGCAGCCAACTAGCGGGGGAGGAGACCCAGTACTTC | CASSQLAGEETQYF
many | TRBJ1-1 | - | TRBV7-9 | TGTGCCAGCAGCTCGGGGCTCAGGGATCAGACGAACGCTGAAGCTTTCTTT | CASSSGLRDQTNAEAFF
- | TRBJ2-1 | - | TRBV11-1 | TGTGCCAGCAGCAGACTGGGGAATGAGCAGTTCTTC | CASSRLGNEQFF
few | TRBJ2-1 | TRBD2 | TRBV7-2 | TGTGCCAGCAGCCAAGCGGGACCCCTCTACAATGAGCAGTTCTTC | CASSQAGPLYNEQFF
- | TRBJ2-7 | - | TRBV23-1 | TGCGCCAGCAGTCAGGGTTCACCGGACTGCTACGAGCAGTACTTC | CASSQGSPDCYEQYF
few | TRBJ2-5 | - | TRBV9 | TGTGCCAGCAGCCGAACGGTCACCCGCGAAGAGACCCAGTACTTC | CASSRTVTREETQYF
many | TRBJ2-3 | TRBD2 | TRBV4-3 | TGCGCCAGCAGCCAAGATGGTCTAGCGGGAGCAGATACGCAGTATTTT | CASSQDGLAGADTQYF
few | TRBJ2-2 | TRBD2 | TRBV7-2 | TGTGCCAGCAGCTTAAGCCTAGCGGCCAACAGCGGGGAGCTGTTTTTT | CASSLSLAANSGELFF
- | TRBJ2-5 | - | TRBV7-8 | TGTGCCAGCAGCTTATACCAGGGTCGGCAGACCCAGTACTTC | CASSLYQGRQTQYF
- | TRBJ2-2 | - | TRBV6-5 | TGTGCCAGCAGTTACTCGTACAGAAACACCGGGGAGCTGTTTTTT | CASSYSYRNTGELFF
- | TRBJ2-2 | - | TRBV20-1 | TGCAGTGCTGCCACAATTCAAAGGATCGGGGAGCTGTTTTTT | CSAATIQRIGELFF
- | TRBJ2-2 | TRBD1 | TRBV4-1 | TGCGCCAGCAGCCAAGGCTCCCACAGGGGCCAGAACACCGGGGAGCTGTTTTTT | CASSQGSHRGQNTGELFF
- | TRBJ2-3 | - | TRBV9 | TGTGCCAGCAGCGTAGGTCCGGGGGCGACAGATACGCAGTATTTT | CASSVGPGATDTQYF
- | TRBJ2-5 | - | TRBV20-1 | TGCAGTGCTAGTTCTGGGGCCAGGGTGCAGGAGACCCAGTACTTC | CSASSGARVQETQYF
- | TRBJ2-7 | TRBD2 | TRBV6-1 | TGTGCCAGCAGCAGGACTAGCGAGTACGAGCAGTACTTC | CASSRTSEYEQYF
- | TRBJ1-6 | TRBD1 | TRBV20-1 | TGCAGTGCTAGAGGAATGACAGGGAAGGATTCACCCCTCCACTTT | CSARGMTGKDSPLHF
- | TRBJ1-5 | TRBD1 | TRBV7-2 | TGTGCCAGCAGCAAGACACAGGGGAACAATCAGCCCCAGCATTTT | CASSKTQGNNQPQHF
- | TRBJ2-1 | TRBD2 | TRBV7-6 | TGTGCCAGCAGCTGGACTAGCGGGGACAATGAGCAGTTCTTC | CASSWTSGDNEQFF
- | TRBJ2-6 | - | TRBV28 | TGTGCCAGCAGGCCCCCGGGACTGGAATTTTCCGGGGCCAACGTCCTGACTTTC | CASRPPGLEFSGANVLTF
few | TRBJ2-5 | TRBD1 | TRBV28 | TGTGCCAGCAGTTCGGGACAGCTGGAGACCCAGTACTTC | CASSSGQLETQYF
few | TRBJ2-3 | - | TRBV7-6 | TGTGCCAGCAGCTTAGTTGGGGGTAGCGGATTTGACACAGATACGCAGTATTTT | CASSLVGGSGFDTDTQYF
- | TRBJ2-1 | - | TRBV6-2/TRBV6-3 | TGTGCCAGCAGTTACATCGCGGGAATAACGTACAATGAGCAGTTCTTC | CASSYIAGITYNEQFF
- | TRBJ2-3 | TRBD2 | TRBV20-1 | TGCAGTGCTAGACTAGCGGGAGCTGGGACAGATACGCAGTATTTT | CSARLAGAGTDTQYF
- | TRBJ2-5 | - | TRBV3-1 | TGTGCCAGCAGTGGTAGGGGGACCCTTGGCGCCGAGACCCAGTACTTC | CASSGRGTLGAETQYF
- | TRBJ2-3 | - | TRBV12-3/TRBV12-4 | TGTGCCAGCAGTTTAGTCTCGACGCAGTATTTT | CASSLVSTQYF
- | TRBJ2-2 | - | TRBV7-3 | TGTGCCAGCAGCTTAACAGGGGAGAACACCGGGGAGCTGTTTTTT | CASSLTGENTGELFF
- | TRBJ2-4 | TRBD2 | TRBV5-6 | TGTGCCAGCAGCACCAGGACTAGCGGTTCCGGTTGGAACATTCAGTACTTC | CASSTRTSGSGWNIQYF
few | TRBJ2-1 | TRBD2 | TRBV12-3/TRBV12-4 | TGTGCCAGCAGTTTAGATGGGACTAGCGGGGGGGCCGAGCAGTTCTTC | CASSLDGTSGGAEQFF
few | TRBJ2-1 | TRBD2 | TRBV6-5 | TGTGCCAGCAGTTATCCCAGCGGGGGAAAGAATGAGCAGTTCTTC | CASSYPSGGKNEQFF
few | TRBJ2-1 | - | TRBV6-1 | TGTGCCAGCAGTGAACTACAGGTCTTCCCCTACAATGAGCAGTTCTTC | CASSELQVFPYNEQFF
- | TRBJ2-1 | - | TRBV12-3/TRBV12-4 | TGTGCCAGCAGTTTAAGGAAAGCTTCCTACAATGAGCAGTTCTTC | CASSLRKASYNEQFF
few | TRBJ1-1 | - | TRBV11-2 | TGTGCCAGCAGCTTAGTTGAGGGGCTGAACACTGAAGCTTTCTTT | CASSLVEGLNTEAFF
- | TRBJ2-3 | TRBD1 | TRBV19 | TGTGCCAGTAGTATAGAGGCAGGGGGAGATACGCAGTATTTT | CASSIEAGGDTQYF
- | TRBJ1-2 | TRBD1 | TRBV20-1 | TGCAGTGCCGGGCCGGGACAGGGGGATGGCTACACCTTC | CSAGPGQGDGYTF
once | TRBJ2-2 | TRBD1 | TRBV5-1 | TGCGCCAGCAGCATGGGGACAGGGCCGAACACCGGGGAGCTGTTTTTT | CASSMGTGPNTGELFF
- | TRBJ2-4 | - | TRBV12-3/TRBV12-4 | TGTGCCAGCAGTTTTTCGGGGGAGAGGAACATTCAGTACTTC | CASSFSGERNIQYF
many | TRBJ2-3 | TRBD2 | TRBV4-2 | TGTGCCAGCAGCCAAGACACCCTAGCGGGAGGGCAAGATACGCAGTATTTT | CASSQDTLAGGQDTQYF
- | TRBJ1-1 | - | TRBV7-9 | TGTGCCAGCAGGCTGTCGGGGCGGTGGCTTTCCACTGAAGCTTTCTTT | CASRLSGRWLSTEAFF
- | TRBJ2-3 | TRBD1 | TRBV7-6 | TGTGCCAGCAGCCCGACAGGGGTTGTAGATACGCAGTATTTT | CASSPTGVVDTQYF
- | TRBJ1-5 | - | TRBV20-1 | TGCAGTGCTAGAGATAGGGCGGGGGGGAATCAGCCCCAGCATTTT | CSARDRAGGNQPQHF
- | TRBJ2-1 | TRBD2 | TRBV28 | TGTGCCAGCAGTTTAGGGGGACTAGCGGGGAACAATGAGCAGTTCTTC | CASSLGGLAGNNEQFF
- | TRBJ2-3 | TRBD1 | TRBV5-1 | TGCGCCAGCAGCTTACAGGGGGCGACGGGAGATACGCAGTATTTT | CASSLQGATGDTQYF
few | TRBJ1-1 | - | TRBV6-2/TRBV6-3 | TGTGCCAGCAGTTACAAGGAGCTGTCAGGGAACACTGAAGCTTTCTTT | CASSYKELSGNTEAFF
few | TRBJ2-7 | - | TRBV5-4 | TGTGCCAGCAGCTCCTGGGGGGCCGAGCAGTACTTC | CASSSWGAEQYF
few | TRBJ2-5 | - | TRBV21-1 | TGTGCCAGCAGCGAGGAACCGGGACAGCAAGAGACCCAGTACTTC | CASSEEPGQQETQYF
few | TRBJ2-1 | - | TRBV7-2 | TGTGCCAGCAGCTTCACGGGACTGGCGGATGAGCAGTTCTTC | CASSFTGLADEQFF
- | TRBJ1-5 | - | TRBV10-3 | TGTGCCATCAGTGAGTCGACGACAAAACAGCCCCAGCATTTT | CAISESTTKQPQHF
- | TRBJ2-7 | TRBD1 | TRBV4-1 | TGCGCCAGCAGCCAAGTCCTGCAGGGGGCGAAGGGCGAGCAGTACTTC | CASSQVLQGAKGEQYF
- | TRBJ2-3 | TRBD2 | TRBV20-1 | TGCAGTGCTAGAGGGCCTAGCGGGACGGCAGATACGCAGTATTTT | CSARGPSGTADTQYF
few | TRBJ1-3 | - | TRBV11-1 | TGTGCCAGCACCCTCCTCTTAAATGGAAGAAGGTCCGGAAACACCATATATTTT | CASTLLLNGRRSGNTIYF
few | TRBJ2-5 | - | TRBV7-8 | TGTGCCAGCAGCTTTGGCCAGGGTGGGCAGACCCAGTACTTC | CASSFGQGGQTQYF
- | TRBJ2-7 | - | TRBV5-1 | TGCGCCAGCAGCTTTAAAAAGGGGACCTACGAGCAGTACTTC | CASSFKKGTYEQYF
few | TRBJ2-5 | - | TRBV7-8 | TGTGCCAGCAGCTTAGCGCAGGGTATCATCCAAGAGACCCAGTACTTC | CASSLAQGIIQETQYF
- | TRBJ1-5 | - | TRBV20-1 | TGCAGTGCTAGAGAACGGCTTGTAAATCAGCCCCAGCATTTT | CSARERLVNQPQHF
- | TRBJ2-7 | - | TRBV5-3 | TGTGCCATCGGCCCGGAACTTCCACCGGGCCCTTCTGTCTGGGAGCAGTACTTC | CAIGPELPPGPSVWEQYF
- | TRBJ2-4 | - | TRBV5-8 | TGTGCCAGCAGCTTGGGAGATAGCGGAAACATTCAGTACTTC | CASSLGDSGNIQYF
- | TRBJ2-7 | TRBD2 | TRBV7-6 | TGTGCCAGCAGCCGGCGTCGAGCGGGAGGTTCCTACGAGCAGTACTTC | CASSRRRAGGSYEQYF